This entry lists 22 T cell receptor beta chains sequenced from one sample in a study of blood T cell repertoires in COVID-19. Method: immunoSEQ multiplex PCR; TCRdb's copy keeps in-frame clones and lacks some. The sample lists some 24,000 clones; 81% were seen once. The sequenced material came from peripheral blood. These receptor sequences come from a man between 65 and 85 years old with acute or convalescent COVID-19.

This clone was recorded only once. The J gene is TRBJ2-5, the V gene TRBV5-4; tentative D call: TRBD2 (7 bases). This CDR3 has 14 residues. The V and J ends lost 0 bases and 6 bases respectively, with 12 bases between them. Per the germline V gene, CDR1 is SGHNT and CDR2 is YYREEE (reference sequence). The CDR3 loop reads CASSLEGGRKTQYF. CDR3 nucleotide sequence: TGTGCCAGCAGCTTGGAGGGGGGGCGGAAGACCCAGTACTTC. Together with reference TRBV5-4 and TRBJ2-5, the CDR3 gives the full variable domain: ETGVTQSPTHLIKTRGQQVTLRCSSQSGHNTVSWYQQALGQGPQFIFQYYREEENGRGNFPPRFSGLQFPNYSSELNVNALELDDSALYLCASSLEGGRKTQYFGPGTRLLVL.

V and J are TRBV3-1 (or the pseudogene TRBV3-2) and TRBJ1-1, with D perhaps matching TRBD1 (5 bases). V was cut by 4 bases and J by 4 bases, with 10 bases left in between. Germline V gene lookup returns CDR1 LGHDT and CDR2 YNNKEL (reference sequence). CDR3 length: 13 residues. The CDR3 loop reads CASSLSGATEAFF. Here the CDR3 DNA reads TGTGCCAGCAGCCTCAGCGGGGCCACTGAAGCTTTCTTT.

This clone was observed once. This chain links TRBV6-2 or TRBV6-3 with TRBJ1-6; no clear D gene. There are 16 residues in the CDR3. Per the germline V gene, CDR1 is MNHEY and CDR2 is SVGEGT. The V and J ends lost 2 bases and 7 bases respectively, with 15 bases between them. The CDR3, as DNA: TGTGCCAGCAGTTACGCTCTGGGCGCGGGAAATTCACCCCTCCACTTT. Residues: CASSYALGAGNSPLHF.

The chain is built from TRBV27 and TRBJ2-2, with D perhaps matching TRBD1 (6 bases). V was pared by 8 bases and J by 3 bases, with 22 bases between. CDR1 MNHEY and CDR2 SMNVEV come from the germline V gene (reference sequence). CDR3 size: 17 residues. CDR3 loop: CASRTTYTGRDTGELFF. DNA of the CDR3: TGTGCCAGCCGAACTACCTACACAGGGCGGGACACCGGGGAGCTGTTTTTT.

V gene TRBV19 combines with J gene TRBJ2-3, with 8 bases identical to TRBD1. CDR1 is LNHDA and CDR2 is SQIVND in the germline V gene (reference sequence). The junction had 9 bases not matched to a gene; V was cut back by 5 bases and J by 5 bases. This CDR3 spans 15 amino acids. CDR3 sequence (DNA): TGTGCCAGTAGTCTCCCGGGCAGGGGGCGAGATACGCAGTATTTT. Translating gives CASSLPGRGRDTQYF.

In this sample, this clone turned up once. The V gene is TRBV9, the J gene TRBJ2-5, with a possible D match to TRBD1 (6 bases). Trimming shortened V by 8 bases and J by 5 bases, and 13 bases separated the two germline ends. The CDR3 consists of 12 residues. Germline values: CDR1 SGDLS, CDR2 YYNGEE. Written as DNA, the CDR3 is TGTGCCAGTGAGGGGGATGAGGAGACCCAGTACTTC. Protein sequence: CASEGDEETQYF.

The chain uses TRBV4-3 and TRBJ2-7, with D perhaps TRBD1 (7 bases). The ends were cut back, 3 bases at V and 5 bases at J, with 17 bases in the middle. CDR1 is LGHNA and CDR2 is YSLEER in the germline V gene. The CDR3 is made up of 15 amino acids. The CDR3 reads CASSHGGHRGDEQYF. The CDR3 DNA reads TGCGCCAGCAGCCACGGGGGACACAGGGGTGACGAGCAGTACTTC.

The chain uses TRBV25-1 and TRBJ1-2; D call uncertain. This CDR3 has 12 amino acids. Germline lookup yields CDR1 MGHDK and CDR2 SYGVNS. Trimming left V 4 bases short and J 8 bases short, with 11 bases between. CDR3 amino acids: CASSGRLLGYTF. The CDR3, as DNA: TGTGCCAGCAGTGGCAGACTCTTGGGCTACACCTTC.

This clone occurred a few times. The V gene is TRBV4-3, the J gene TRBJ2-3, with a tentative D call TRBD1 (6 bases). Germline CDR1 and CDR2: LGHNA and YSLEER. This CDR3 spans 15 amino acids. Trimming cost V 5 bases and J 0 bases, with 12 bases left between them. The CDR3, as DNA: TGCGCCAGCAGCTACACAGGGTTGAGCACAGATACGCAGTATTTT. This gives the protein CASSYTGLSTDTQYF.

The chain links TRBV24-1 to TRBJ2-2; D gene unclear. V lost 9 bases to trimming and J lost 0 bases, with 10 bases between them. This CDR3 comprises 14 residues. In germline, CDR1 is KGHDR, CDR2 SFDVKD. DNA of the CDR3: TGTGCCACCGGATCGGAGACGAACACCGGGGAGCTGTTTTTT. This translates into CATGSETNTGELFF.

This clone came up a few times. This rearrangement joins TRBV5-5 to TRBJ1-6; 10 nucleotides agree with TRBD1. CDR1 is SGHKS, CDR2 YYEKEE, per germline (reference sequence). The CDR3 has 18 amino acids. V lost 1 base, J lost 7 bases, and 11 bases stayed unmatched. The CDR3 DNA follows: TGTGCCAGCAGCTTGCCCTCCGGGACAGGGGCCATGAATTCACCCCTCCACTTT. The encoded protein is CASSLPSGTGAMNSPLHF.

This chain joins TRBV5-4 and TRBJ2-2, with D maybe TRBD1 (6 bases). This CDR3 has 15 residues. Germline-derived CDR1 and CDR2 are SGHNT and YYREEE (reference sequence). V lost 0 bases to trimming and J lost 4 bases, with 10 bases between them. Here the CDR3 DNA reads TGTGCCAGCAGCTTGGACAGGGTGTTCACCGGGGAGCTGTTTTTT. Translation: CASSLDRVFTGELFF.

J is TRBJ2-2 and V is TRBV5-1; weak D call: TRBD2 (6 bases). The CDR3 length is 14 residues. V lost 1 base to trimming and J lost 3 bases, with 7 bases between them. In germline, CDR1 is SGHRS, CDR2 YFSETQ. In nucleotides, the CDR3 is TGCGCCAGCAGCTTGTGGAGGGACACCGGGGAGCTGTTTTTT. This gives the protein CASSLWRDTGELFF.

This sequence joins TRBV6-5 and TRBJ2-3; 8 nucleotides align to TRBD1. Germline values: CDR1 MNHEY, CDR2 SVGAGI. Trimming cost V 6 bases and J 4 bases; bases outside gene matches: 6. CDR3 length: 14 amino acids. This CDR3 reads CASRPPGGADTQYF. CDR3 nucleotides: TGTGCCAGCAGACCTCCAGGGGGCGCAGATACGCAGTATTTT.

The chain couples TRBV11-2 to TRBJ1-1, with D perhaps TRBD1 (5 bases). This CDR3 is built from 15 residues. With 4 bases removed from V and 9 bases from J, the gap between germline ends came to 21 bases. The germline gives CDR1 SGHAT, CDR2 FQNNGV. CDR3: CASSSRTTGGEKAFF. CDR3 sequence (DNA): TGTGCCAGCAGCTCTCGGACAACCGGGGGGGAGAAAGCTTTCTTT. Drawing the rest from reference TRBV11-2 and TRBJ1-1, the complete variable domain is EAGVAQSPRYKIIEKRQSVAFWCNPISGHATLYWYQQILGQGPKLLIQFQNNGVVDDSQLPKDRFSAERLKGVDSTLKIQPAKLEDSAVYLCASSSRTTGGEKAFFGQGTRLTVV.

The CDR3 sequence is CASSSRTGYNSPLHF. The CDR3 DNA reads as TGTGCCAGCAGCTCCCGGACAGGGTATAATTCACCCCTCCACTTT. The genes are TRBV11-2 and TRBJ1-6, with TRBD1 identical over 8 bases. CDR1 is SGHAT, CDR2 FQNNGV, per germline. Losses at the gene ends were 4 bases for V and 4 bases for J; bases not matched to a gene: 3. The CDR3 loop spans 15 amino acids.

V is TRBV27 and J is TRBJ2-7, with TRBD1 matching over 7 bases. V lost 5 bases and J lost 0; bases outside the gene matches: 1. CDR1 and CDR2 from the germline V gene are MNHEY and SMNVEV (reference sequence). The CDR3 is 13 residues long. CDR3 residues: CASSRDSSYEQYF. CDR3 coding DNA: TGTGCCAGCAGTCGGGACAGCTCCTACGAGCAGTACTTC.

V is TRBV19 and J is TRBJ1-2; D gene ambiguous. Germline-derived CDR1 and CDR2 are LNHDA and SQIVND (reference sequence). This CDR3 is 13 amino acids long. V was clipped by 5 bases and J by 8 bases, with 15 bases between them. The chain's CDR3 is CASSLLNPPGYTF. In DNA, the CDR3 is TGTGCCAGTAGTTTACTCAACCCTCCGGGCTACACCTTC.

This chain uses TRBV5-1 with TRBJ1-2; 8 bases map to TRBD1. CDR3 size: 14 residues. V gave up 4 bases and J gave up 6 bases; unmatched junction bases: 8. CDR1 is SGHRS, CDR2 YFSETQ, per germline. The CDR3 nucleotides read TGCGCCAGCAGCCTGGGTACAGGGGGGGATGGCTACACCTTC. It is translated as CASSLGTGGDGYTF. The whole variable domain, remainder taken from reference TRBV5-1 and TRBJ1-2, is KAGVTQTPRYLIKTRGQQVTLSCSPISGHRSVSWYQQTPGQGLQFLFEYFSETQRNKGNFPGRFSGRQFSNSRSEMNVSTLELGDSALYLCASSLGTGGDGYTFGSGTRLTVV.

V is TRBV29-1 and J is TRBJ2-1, with D possibly TRBD1 on 6 matching bases. Trimming took off 7 bases at V and 9 bases at J, with 22 bases between the two ends. Germline CDR1 reads SQVTM; CDR2 reads ANQGSEA. CDR3 size: 14 residues. This CDR3 is CSAKTRGDTFEQFF. As DNA, the CDR3 is TGCAGCGCCAAGACCAGAGGGGACACATTTGAGCAGTTCTTC.

The genes are TRBV30 and TRBJ1-1, with a tentative D call TRBD1 (6 bases). V lost 2 bases and J lost 1, with 8 bases in between. The germline V gene encodes CDR1 GTSNPN and CDR2 SVGIG (reference sequence). The CDR3 is 13 residues long. For the CDR3, the DNA is TGTGCCTGGAGTCAGGGGTGGAACACTGAAGCTTTCTTT. Its translation is CAWSQGWNTEAFF.

This clone came up a few times. The genes are TRBV4-3 and TRBJ1-1; D might be TRBD1 (6 bases). CDR1 and CDR2 from the germline V gene are LGHNA and YSLEER. V was pared by 0 bases and J by 5 bases, with 10 bases between. The CDR3 length is 14 residues. The CDR3 spells CASSQEGGLTEAFF. The CDR3 nucleotides read TGCGCCAGCAGCCAAGAGGGGGGGCTTACTGAAGCTTTCTTT.